The 20 T cell receptor beta chains below all came from one sample that was sequenced in a study of post-analysis software for immune sequencing data. Study outcomes and limitations: Patients showed TRBV5-6, TRBV5-1 and TRBV20-1 among roughly five TRBV segments more frequent than in controls.

The antigens for these receptors are not known. Every TCR beta cDNA library bore unique molecular identifiers. TCRdb itself ran the PCR reads through MiXCR, one entry per CDR3 protein. The sample includes roughly 700,000 distinct CDR3 sequences, less than 35% seen only once; the top ten take around 0.6%. The sequenced sample consisted of blood. All receptors come from a girl between 10 and 17 years old with multiple sclerosis.

This chain joins TRBV6-5 and TRBJ2-5; D ambiguous. Germline lookup yields CDR1 MNHEY and CDR2 SVGAGI. CDR3 length: 10 amino acids. The germline V and J ends were trimmed by 7 bases and 4 bases, with 4 bases remaining between them. The CDR3 protein is CASKRETQYF. The CDR3 coding sequence is TGTGCCAGCAAACGAGAGACCCAGTACTTC.

The chain couples TRBV6-2 or TRBV6-3 to TRBJ2-1; 8 bases fit TRBD1. Germline V gene sequence: CDR1 MNHEY, CDR2 SVGEGT. The CDR3 has 15 residues. V trimming: 8 bases; J trimming: 7 bases; junction bases outside the gene matches: 13. CDR3 sequence reads: CASRRRTGLVNEQFF. The CDR3 nucleotides are TGTGCCAGCCGCCGGCGGACAGGGCTTGTGAATGAGCAGTTCTTC.

This clonotype was counted only a few times. The V call is TRBV9, the J call TRBJ2-1; 9 bases map to TRBD1. This CDR3 region has 15 residues. V lost 4 bases and J lost 8; bases outside the gene matches: 10. Germline values: CDR1 SGDLS, CDR2 YYNGEE. The CDR3 nucleotides read TGTGCCAGCAGCACAGGGGGCTTGGAGTTTGATGAGCAGTTCTTC. The encoded protein is CASSTGGLEFDEQFF.

There are a few counts of this clonotype. The CDR3 coding sequence is TGTGCCAGCAGCGGGGCCCTGGGGGTTCCCGGAATGAACACTGAAGCTTTCTTT. This sequence encodes CASSGALGVPGMNTEAFF. The rearrangement joins TRBV7-9 to TRBJ1-1; a possible D gene is TRBD1 (5 bases). CDR1 and CDR2 from the germline V gene are SEHNR and FQNEAQ (reference sequence). The CDR3 runs to 18 residues. V gave up 5 bases and J gave up 0 bases, with 22 bases separating them.

The chain is built from TRBV28 and TRBJ2-2; perhaps TRBD2 as D (6 bases). Germline-derived CDR1 and CDR2 are MDHEN and SYDVKM. CDR3 length equals 16 residues. With 10 bases removed from V and 1 base from J, the gap between germline ends came to 19 bases. The CDR3 loop is CATHTTRRENTGELFF. The CDR3 region has the DNA TGTGCCACCCACACCACAAGGAGGGAGAACACCGGGGAGCTGTTTTTT.

A note on this clonotype: A much larger clone lies a single base off, so this may be a read error. This CDR3 is missing its conserved last phenylalanine or tryptophan, likely due to a read error. This chain links TRBV4-3 with TRBJ2-5; D is unclear. The CDR3 contains 14 residues. The germline CDR1 and CDR2 sequences are LGHNA and YSLEER. V was pared by 1 base and J by 1 base, with 7 bases between. The CDR3 region is CASSQGNIQETQYL. The CDR3, as DNA: TGCGCCAGCAGCCAAGGAAACATCCAAGAGACCCAGTACCTC.

The CDR3 spells CSARAQLGQYF. The CDR3 coding sequence is TGCAGTGCTAGGGCTCAATTAGGCCAGTACTTC. The rearrangement joins TRBV20-1 to TRBJ2-7; D is ambiguous. CDR1 DFQATT and CDR2 SNEGSKA come from the germline V gene (reference sequence). The CDR3 has 11 residues. Trimming pared 3 bases from V and 10 bases from J, leaving 13 bases between.

This clonotype was recorded at least ten times. The CDR3 DNA sequence: TGTGCCAGCAGCCCCGGTTGGGGGGACTCCTACGAGCAGTACTTC. Translating it yields CASSPGWGDSYEQYF. V usage is TRBV6-5 and J usage is TRBJ2-7, with D possibly matching TRBD2 (6 bases). The CDR3 spans 15 residues. Germline values: CDR1 MNHEY, CDR2 SVGAGI. V lost 6 bases, J lost 0 bases, and 15 bases lay in between.

The chain has TRBV7-2 and TRBJ2-3; TRBD1 aligns across 9 bases. This CDR3 is built from 15 residues. Unmatched junction bases numbered 7, after V lost 6 bases and J lost 3 bases. From germline, CDR1 is SGHTA and CDR2 FQGNSA. The CDR3 bases are TGTGCCAGCAGTATGGACAGGGGTGGGACAGATACGCAGTATTTT. Translation: CASSMDRGGTDTQYF.

V is TRBV3-1 and J is TRBJ2-1; D is possibly TRBD1 (5 bases). CDR1 and CDR2 from the germline V gene are LGHDT and YNNKEL (reference sequence). Trimming left V 4 bases short and J 5 bases short, with 21 bases between. The CDR3 contains 17 residues. The CDR3 nucleotides are TGTGCCAGCAGCCGAACTCAAGGGCGAACAGGACACAATGAGCAGTTCTTC. Amino acid sequence: CASSRTQGRTGHNEQFF.

This sequence joins TRBV4-1 and TRBJ1-1, with 7 bases matching TRBD1. Germline V CDR1 and CDR2: MGHRA, YSYEKL. Losses at the gene ends were 3 bases for V and 0 bases for J; bases not matched to a gene: 10. CDR3 length: 17 amino acids. CDR3 in amino acids: CASSQVGTDLMNTEAFF. CDR3 nucleotide sequence: TGCGCCAGCAGCCAGGTCGGGACAGATCTGATGAACACTGAAGCTTTCTTT.

In its sample, this clonotype was seen a few times. The chain recombines TRBV5-5 with TRBJ1-6, with 7 bases matching TRBD1. The germline gives CDR1 SGHKS, CDR2 YYEKEE (reference sequence). This CDR3 spans 16 amino acids. J was trimmed by 9 bases and V by 0 bases; bases with no gene match: 9. CDR3 in amino acids: CASSLGPQGSGSPLHF. CDR3 bases: TGTGCCAGCAGCTTGGGCCCACAGGGGTCGGGTTCACCCCTCCACTTT.

The chain recombines TRBV28 with TRBJ2-7; 16 nucleotides align to TRBD2. CDR1 and CDR2 (germline): MDHEN, SYDVKM. The CDR3 has 16 residues. J lost 6 bases, V lost 4 bases, and 6 bases had no gene match. CDR3 residues: CASSSGLAGGSGEQYF. CDR3 nucleotide sequence: TGTGCCAGCAGTTCGGGACTAGCGGGAGGGTCGGGCGAGCAGTACTTC. The full variable domain, in which reference TRBV28 and TRBJ2-7 provide the parts outside the CDR3, is DVKVTQSSRYLVKRTGEKVFLECVQDMDHENMFWYRQDPGLGLRLIYFSYDVKMKEKGDIPEGYSVSREKKERFSLILESASTNQTSMYLCASSSGLAGGSGEQYFGPGTRLTVT.

This clonotype was observed a single time. The chain is built from TRBV5-1 and TRBJ1-1, with a tentative D call TRBD1 (5 bases). Looked up from germline, CDR1 is SGHRS and CDR2 is YFSETQ. The CDR3 extends over 16 amino acids. Deletions cut 1 base from V and 4 bases from J, with 17 bases between. The CDR3 nucleotides are TGCGCCAGCAGCTTGTCCCCCCAGGGCTTGGGCACTGAAGCTTTCTTT. Its translation: CASSLSPQGLGTEAFF.

This clonotype has only a few counts. The V gene is TRBV5-1, the J gene TRBJ2-7, with 7 nucleotides matching TRBD2. The germline V gene encodes CDR1 SGHRS and CDR2 YFSETQ. This CDR3 is 13 amino acids long. Losses at the gene ends were 2 bases for V and 6 bases for J; bases not matched to a gene: 5. The CDR3 region is CASSFNGEGEQYF. In nucleotides, the CDR3 is TGCGCCAGCAGCTTTAACGGGGAGGGCGAGCAGTACTTC.

A few counts support this clonotype. The chain is built from TRBV20-1 and TRBJ2-6; the D gene is possibly TRBD2 (5 bases). The CDR3 runs to 16 residues. V lost 6 bases and J 4 bases, leaving 19 bases between the germline ends. Germline V gene lookup returns CDR1 DFQATT and CDR2 SNEGSKA (reference sequence). CDR3 nucleotides: TGCAGTGCCAAAACTCGGACTTCTGTGGGGGCCAACGTCCTGACTTTC. Protein sequence: CSAKTRTSVGANVLTF.

This chain uses TRBV20-1 with TRBJ1-5, with 7 bases matching TRBD1. This CDR3 spans 13 amino acids. Germline V gene sequence: CDR1 DFQATT, CDR2 SNEGSKA (reference sequence). V trimming: 6 bases; J trimming: 3 bases; junction bases outside the gene matches: 5. CDR3 region: CSAKTGHNQPQHF. CDR3 DNA: TGCAGTGCAAAGACAGGGCACAATCAGCCCCAGCATTTT.

Of note for this clonotype: One junction end disagrees with the germline gene, perhaps due to a read error. This chain links TRBV4-1 with TRBJ1-6; weak D call: TRBD1 (6 bases). This CDR3 is 17 amino acids long. Germline CDR1 is MGHRA and CDR2 is YSYEKL. CDR3 DNA sequence: TGCGCCAGCAGCCAAGAACCCCACAGGGCGGGCAATTCGCCCCCCCACTTT. This translates into CASSQEPHRAGNSPPHF.

This clonotype was seen many times. The chain combines TRBV10-3 with TRBJ2-1; 7 bases are shared with TRBD2. Germline V gives CDR1 ENHRY, CDR2 SYGVKD. Germline trimming cut 6 bases from V and 5 bases from J; bases unmatched to any gene: 10. The CDR3 runs 15 residues. The CDR3 protein is CAIREAGKRDNEQFF. The CDR3 DNA follows: TGTGCCATCAGGGAAGCGGGGAAAAGAGACAATGAGCAGTTCTTC.

This clonotype was picked up a small number of times. The chain links TRBV27 to TRBJ1-1; 7 bases are shared with TRBD1. CDR3 length equals 14 residues. Per the germline V gene, CDR1 is MNHEY and CDR2 is SMNVEV (reference sequence). V was clipped by 3 bases and J by 4 bases; unmatched bases: 5. Written as DNA, the CDR3 is TGTGCCAGCAGTTTGGGACAGCTGAGCACTGAAGCTTTCTTT. Residues: CASSLGQLSTEAFF.